Below, 21 T cell receptor beta chains from the same sample are listed, as sequenced in a study of T cell responses to AZD1222 COVID-19 vaccine. TCRdb's table, derived via immunoSEQ multiplex PCR, lists solely in-frame clones and lacks some. The table records fewer than 150,000 clones, 89% of them present only once. The specimen was peripheral blood, collected 28 days after the second AZD1222 dose. The receptor source for this set is an adult who received the AZD1222 COVID-19 vaccine.

The chain couples TRBV10-3 to TRBJ1-3; 9 nucleotides match TRBD1. V lost 6 bases, J lost 3 bases, and 6 bases stayed unmatched. The CDR3 runs to 15 residues. In germline, CDR1 is ENHRY, CDR2 SYGVKD. CDR3 nucleotides: TGTGCCATCAGCTGGGGACAGGGAATTGGAAACACCATATATTTT. Protein product: CAISWGQGIGNTIYF.

Here the CDR3 DNA reads TGTGCCAGCAGCTTAGAGACGGGCGGGAACACTGAAGCTTTCTTT. Translating it yields CASSLETGGNTEAFF. The genes are TRBV7-9 and TRBJ1-1; D is uncertain. Germline CDR1 is SEHNR and CDR2 is FQNEAQ (reference sequence). V lost 1 base, J lost 1 base, and 10 bases lay in between. The CDR3 spans 15 residues.

The rearrangement uses TRBV3-1 (or the pseudogene TRBV3-2) and TRBJ1-2; no reliable D call. With 5 bases removed from V and 5 bases from J, the gap between germline ends came to 18 bases. The CDR3 covers 15 residues. Germline values: CDR1 LGHDT, CDR2 YNNKEL (reference sequence). In DNA, the CDR3 is TGTGCCAGCAGCAGGTCCGGAGGCGACGGGTATGGCTACACCTTC. Its translation: CASSRSGGDGYGYTF.

This rearrangement joins TRBV6-6 to TRBJ1-1, with no clear D. V was shortened by 0 bases and J by 8 bases, with 10 bases between the two germline ends. The CDR3 covers 13 residues. Per the germline V gene, CDR1 is MNHNY and CDR2 is SVGAGI (reference sequence). The CDR3 coding sequence is TGTGCCAGCAGTTACTCTTCGGGAGACGAAGCTTTCTTT. Translation: CASSYSSGDEAFF.

The chain combines TRBV3-1 (or the pseudogene TRBV3-2) with TRBJ2-2, with D possibly matching TRBD1 (5 bases). Trimming took 5 bases from V and 6 from J, leaving 13 bases between them. Germline CDR1 is LGHDT and CDR2 is YNNKEL (reference sequence). The CDR3 sequence is 14 residues long. In nucleotides, the CDR3 is TGTGCCAGCAGCGGAGCAGGGCTGGCCGGGGAGCTGTTTTTT. Its translation is CASSGAGLAGELFF.

V usage is TRBV11-2 and J usage is TRBJ2-3; D might be TRBD1 (6 bases). Germline CDR1 is SGHAT and CDR2 is FQNNGV. CDR3 length: 12 amino acids. V dropped 3 bases and J dropped 6 bases, with 7 bases sitting between them. In nucleotides, the CDR3 is TGTGCCAGCAGCTTCCAGGGGGATACGCAGTATTTT. It specifies CASSFQGDTQYF.

This clone was seen ten or more times. This chain connects TRBV2 to TRBJ2-7; D unclear. The CDR3 is 14 amino acids. V lost 4 bases, J lost 4 bases, and 14 bases lay in between. Germline CDR1 is SNHLY and CDR2 is FYNNEI. The CDR3 nucleotides are TGTGCCAGCAGTGTGACCGGATTGGGGTACGAGCAGTACTTC. Its protein is CASSVTGLGYEQYF.

The chain combines TRBV4-3 with TRBJ1-1; D gene unclear. CDR1 LGHNA and CDR2 YSLEER come from the germline V gene. The CDR3 length is 16 residues. Trimming removed 0 bases at V and 1 base at J, with 12 bases between. The CDR3 nucleotides are TGCGCCAGCAGCCAAGATTTTCAGAATACGAACACTGAAGCTTTCTTT. Encoded protein: CASSQDFQNTNTEAFF.

CDR3 bases: TGTGCCAGCAGCTTTGTGGGGGTAGTCTACTATGGCTACACCTTC. Amino acids: CASSFVGVVYYGYTF. The chain couples TRBV12-1 to TRBJ1-2. TRBV12-1 is labeled a pseudogene. The CDR3 totals 15 residues.

V and J are TRBV19 and TRBJ2-2; 8 bases align to TRBD1. Per germline, CDR1 LNHDA and CDR2 SQIVND (reference sequence). After removal of 5 bases from V and 9 bases from J, the junction contained 5 bases not matched to a gene. The CDR3 is made up of 13 amino acids. Here the CDR3 reads CASSPPGGRELFF. As DNA, the CDR3 is TGTGCCAGTAGTCCACCAGGGGGCCGGGAGCTGTTTTTT.

The chain uses TRBV19 and TRBJ1-4, with 10 positions matching TRBD1. The V and J ends lost 2 bases and 7 bases, in that order; junction bases with no gene match: 7. Germline V gene lookup returns CDR1 LNHDA and CDR2 SQIVND (reference sequence). This CDR3 is built from 16 residues. CDR3 loop: CASSIMATGGGEKLFF. The CDR3, as DNA: TGTGCCAGTAGTATAATGGCGACAGGGGGCGGTGAAAAACTGTTTTTT.

This chain connects TRBV19 to TRBJ2-3; no definite D call. There are 14 residues in the CDR3. Germline loops: CDR1 LNHDA, CDR2 SQIVND (reference sequence). Trimming took 1 base from V and 1 from J, leaving 6 bases between them. The CDR3 loop is CASSIGQRTDTQYF. CDR3 DNA: TGTGCCAGTAGTATAGGCCAGCGCACAGATACGCAGTATTTT.

The gene calls are TRBV6-5 and TRBJ1-1, with 7 bases that match TRBD1. V lost 0 bases to trimming and J lost 3 bases; unmatched junction nucleotides: 7. This CDR3 is built from 16 residues. Germline CDR1 is MNHEY and CDR2 is SVGAGI. The CDR3 bases are TGTGCCAGCAGTTACTCCGGACAGGTTAGGGACACTGAAGCTTTCTTT. Translating gives CASSYSGQVRDTEAFF.

The genes are TRBV5-1 and TRBJ2-7; 10 bases fit TRBD2. Germline CDR1 is SGHRS and CDR2 is YFSETQ. The V gene end was trimmed by 3 bases and the J gene end by 7 bases; junction bases not matched to a gene: 4. The CDR3 contains 13 residues. CDR3 residues: CASSWGTSAEQYF. The CDR3 DNA follows: TGCGCCAGCAGCTGGGGGACTAGCGCAGAGCAGTACTTC.

This rearrangement joins TRBV3-1 (or the pseudogene TRBV3-2) to TRBJ1-4; TRBD1 aligns across 9 bases. From germline, CDR1 is LGHDT and CDR2 YNNKEL (reference sequence). V shed 5 bases, J shed 7 bases, and the junction held 8 bases outside the gene matches. This CDR3 region has 15 residues. CDR3 region: CASSAQDRGGEKLFF. DNA for the CDR3: TGTGCCAGCAGCGCCCAGGACAGGGGAGGTGAAAAACTGTTTTTT.

The chain links TRBV7-9 to TRBJ2-7; 10 bases are a match to TRBD1. The germline V gene encodes CDR1 SEHNR and CDR2 FQNEAQ (reference sequence). The CDR3 spans 16 residues. J lost 6 bases, V lost 5 bases, and 13 bases had no gene match. The CDR3 bases are TGTGCCAGCAGCCGACGGGACAGGGGATCACTATCCGAGCAGTACTTC. This encodes CASSRRDRGSLSEQYF.

The chain carries TRBV7-8 and TRBJ2-1, with D perhaps matching TRBD1 or TRBD2 (5 bases each). The CDR3 sequence is 14 residues long. Trimming removed 2 bases at V and 3 bases at J, with 8 bases between. Germline CDR1 reads SGHVS; CDR2 reads FQNEAQ. CDR3 nucleotides: TGTGCCAGCAGCTTACGGGGCTTCTACAATGAGCAGTTCTTC. Protein product: CASSLRGFYNEQFF.

The chain couples TRBV4-2 to TRBJ1-5, with 8 bases identical to TRBD1. Germline V gene lookup returns CDR1 LGHNA and CDR2 YNFKEQ. CDR3 size: 16 residues. The ends lost 0 bases at V and 4 bases at J; junction bases unmatched: 5. The CDR3 protein is CASSQDVQGGNQPQHF. The CDR3 nucleotides read TGTGCCAGCAGCCAAGATGTACAGGGGGGGAATCAGCCCCAGCATTTT.

This rearrangement joins TRBV2 to TRBJ2-5; a weak D match, TRBD1 (7 bases). This CDR3 has 15 residues. Trimming took 3 bases from V and 5 from J, leaving 16 bases between them. Germline loops: CDR1 SNHLY, CDR2 FYNNEI. The CDR3 region has the DNA TGTGCCAGCAGTGAGCAGCGTTCAGGGGGGGAGACCCAGTACTTC. This encodes CASSEQRSGGETQYF.

J is TRBJ1-2 and V is TRBV7-9; TRBD1 aligns across 10 bases. CDR3 length equals 15 residues. Trimming at V came to 3 bases and at J to 4 bases, leaving 5 bases not matched to a gene. Germline loops: CDR1 SEHNR, CDR2 FQNEAQ (reference sequence). The CDR3 sequence is CASSLGQGLAYGYTF. DNA for the CDR3: TGTGCCAGCAGCTTGGGACAGGGGTTAGCCTATGGCTACACCTTC.

CDR3 in amino acids: CASSGAVGNTIYF. In nucleotides, the CDR3 is TGTGCCAGCAGTGGCGCGGTAGGAAACACCATATATTTT. The rearrangement uses TRBV2 and TRBJ1-3; no clear D. Germline V gene sequence: CDR1 SNHLY, CDR2 FYNNEI. V was clipped by 4 bases and J by 4 bases, with 8 bases between them. The CDR3 is 13 amino acids.